This T cell receptor (beta chain) was captured by sequencing in a study of T-cell memory formation after mild COVID-19. Study results and limitations: The study found balanced CD4/CD8 in clones contracting day 15 to 85 and a CD4+ lean in later expanders.

Via MiXCR, TCRdb re-called the 5' RACE reads, giving one row per CDR3 protein. The sample yields around 430,000 distinct CDR3 sequences, around a sixth seen once. CDR1 SGHRS and CDR2 YFSETQ come from the germline V gene. V gave up 0 bases and J gave up 8 bases, with 12 bases separating them. The CDR3 is 14 amino acids. This clonotype was seen a few times. The antigen is not known. The chain couples TRBV5-1 to TRBJ2-4; D unclear. The sequencing input was PBMCs or a T cell subset sorted from them (not recorded which). The receptor was isolated from a man aged 18 to 35 who had mild COVID-19 (a few samples of this study predate the infection). Cell type and time point are not known. The CDR3 region has the DNA TGCGCCAGCAGCTTGGAGGCAGTAGTAGACATTCAGTACTTC. It yields the protein CASSLEAVVDIQYF.